A selection of T cell receptor beta chains follows, all from one sample in a study of blood T cells in healthy people across ages. MiXCR was run by TCRdb on the 5' RACE reads, yielding one entry per CDR3 protein. The sample gives roughly 1,800,000 distinct CDR3 sequences, 49% of which show up once; 2.1% is in the top ten. Material for sequencing was blood. The origin of the receptors is a middle-aged woman in good health. Both conserved end residues are part of each CDR3. The D gene is left open where the match is weak. The size of a clone is reported for some rows only, either as once, few or many, or as a class for expanded clones.

-,TRBV6-2/TRBV6-3,-,15,TRBJ2-7,TGTGCCAGCAGTTCAAGGAGGCAGGGCACCTACGAGCAGTACTTC,CASSSRRQGTYEQYF
TRBD1,TRBV20-1,-,14,TRBJ2-3,TGCAGTGCTAGGCGGGACAGGGTCACAGATACGCAGTATTTT,CSARRDRVTDTQYF
TRBD2,TRBV7-2,-,13,TRBJ2-7,TGTGCCAGCAGCCTTTCGGGGGGTTGGGAGCAGTACTTC,CASSLSGGWEQYF
-,TRBV7-3,once,16,TRBJ1-1,TGTGCCAGCAGCCCCGGGTCGCAGGGTCCGGACACTGAAGCTTTCTTT,CASSPGSQGPDTEAFF
TRBD1,TRBV20-1,-,14,TRBJ2-5,TGCAGTGCCCCAGGCACGACAGGGACCGAGACCCAGTACTTC,CSAPGTTGTETQYF
-,TRBV29-1,-,13,TRBJ2-3,TGCAGCGTTGAGCAGGGCCTCACAGATACGCAGTATTTT,CSVEQGLTDTQYF
TRBD1,TRBV7-2,-,15,TRBJ1-2,TGTGCCAGCAGCCCCGGACAGGGCCGTATGTATGGCTACACCTTC,CASSPGQGRMYGYTF
TRBD1,TRBV29-1,-,11,TRBJ1-1,TGCAGCCTAGGGGGCACGACTGAAGCTTTCTTT,CSLGGTTEAFF
-,TRBV27,-,18,TRBJ2-7,TGTGCCAGCAGTTTATCCCGCCGTGGTAGGGGTTCCTACAATGAGCAGTACTTC,CASSLSRRGRGSYNEQYF
-,TRBV6-6,-,13,TRBJ1-1,TGTGCCAGCAGTTACGAACGGAGGGGTGAAGCTTTCTTT,CASSYERRGEAFF
-,TRBV6-1,once,15,TRBJ2-1,TGTGCCAGCAGTGAACCCCCATGGGTGAGGAATGAGCAGTTCTTC,CASSEPPWVRNEQFF
TRBD1,TRBV28,-,13,TRBJ1-2,TGTGCCAGCAGCCCAATGACAGGGAGCGGCTACACCTTC,CASSPMTGSGYTF
-,TRBV7-2,few,14,TRBJ2-3,TGTGCCAGCAACATCTTCGGTGGGGCAGATACGCAGTATTTT,CASNIFGGADTQYF
-,TRBV3-1,-,15,TRBJ1-1,TGTGCCAGCAGCCCGACGACTGGAGTGAACACTGAAGCTTTCTTT,CASSPTTGVNTEAFF
TRBD1,TRBV7-9,few,15,TRBJ2-7,TGTGCCAGCACGAAAATGACAGGGGGAAGAAACGAGCAGTACTTC,CASTKMTGGRNEQYF
-,TRBV7-2,-,15,TRBJ1-2,TGTGCCAGCAGCCCCGAGGGGGGGGGTGTTGGTGGCTACACCTTC,CASSPEGGGVGGYTF
TRBD1,TRBV4-3,-,17,TRBJ1-2,TGCGCCAGTAGCCCCACAGCGTCCGGGACAGCTAACTATGGCTACACCTTC,CASSPTASGTANYGYTF
-,TRBV21-1,-,12,TRBJ1-4,TGTGCCAGCAGGACCCAAAATGAAAAACTGTTTTTT,CASRTQNEKLFF
TRBD2,TRBV12-3/TRBV12-4,-,16,TRBJ2-3,TGTGCCAGCAGTTTAGCCAGCCGGGGGGGCTTAGATACGCAGTATTTT,CASSLASRGGLDTQYF
TRBD1,TRBV10-3,many,12,TRBJ2-5,TGTGCCATCAGTGGGACAGGGGAGACCCAGTACTTC,CAISGTGETQYF
-,TRBV29-1,few,18,TRBJ2-6,TGCAGCGTTGAAGAGGGTGGGGGCGCCATGTCTGGGGCCAACGTCCTGACTTTC,CSVEEGGGAMSGANVLTF
-,TRBV3-1,once,16,TRBJ2-3,TGTGCCAGCAGCCAAGTAGCGGCCCTAAACACAGATACGCAGTATTTT,CASSQVAALNTDTQYF
TRBD1,TRBV24-1,-,15,TRBJ2-3,TGTGCCACCAGTGATGGGACAGGGGGCAAAAATACGCAGTATTTT,CATSDGTGGKNTQYF
-,TRBV5-1,once,14,TRBJ2-7,TGCGCCAGCAGCTTCAGGTCCTCCTACAATGAGCAGTACTTC,CASSFRSSYNEQYF
TRBD1,TRBV27,-,18,TRBJ1-2,TGTGCCAGCAGTTTAGATCGGACAGGGTCGGGAACGAACTATGGCTACACCTTC,CASSLDRTGSGTNYGYTF
TRBD1,TRBV7-9,-,15,TRBJ2-7,TGTGCCAGCAGCTTAGCGGGGAGACAGGGCCCCGAGCAGTACTTC,CASSLAGRQGPEQYF
TRBD1,TRBV13,many,16,TRBJ2-3,TGTGCCAGCAGCTTAGTGGACAGGTCTGGCACAGATACGCAGTATTTT,CASSLVDRSGTDTQYF
TRBD2,TRBV12-3/TRBV12-4,-,15,TRBJ2-1,TGTGCCAGCAGGCTAGCGGGGAGCTCCTACAATGAGCAGTTCTTC,CASRLAGSSYNEQFF
-,TRBV3-1,-,12,TRBJ2-3,TGTGCCAGCAGCCAAGGGGCGAATACGCAGTATTTT,CASSQGANTQYF
TRBD2,TRBV19,-,15,TRBJ2-3,TGTGCCAGTAATATGGGGGGGATCGTCACAGATACGCAGTATTTT,CASNMGGIVTDTQYF
-,TRBV3-1,-,15,TRBJ2-5,TGTGCCAGCAGCCAAGCCGGGGCAGCGGAAGAGACCCAGTACTTC,CASSQAGAAEETQYF
-,TRBV20-1,-,16,TRBJ2-6,TGCAGTGCTAGTTCAGGTTCAAGCTCTGGGGCCAACGTCCTGACTTTC,CSASSGSSSGANVLTF
-,TRBV7-2,-,14,TRBJ2-1,TGTGCCAGCAGCTCCACAGAGGGATACAATGAGCAGTTCTTC,CASSSTEGYNEQFF
-,TRBV6-1,once,13,TRBJ2-1,TGTGCCAGCAGTGAAGGACTAGACCGTGAGCAGTTCTTC,CASSEGLDREQFF
-,TRBV7-9,many,16,TRBJ2-6,TGTGCCAGCAGCAGAGCCGGGGGCTCTGGGGCCAACGTCCTGACTTTC,CASSRAGGSGANVLTF
-,TRBV7-6,-,15,TRBJ1-2,TGTGCCAGCAGTCAAGGGGAGGACGACGCCTATGGCTACACCTTC,CASSQGEDDAYGYTF
-,TRBV6-6,-,15,TRBJ1-6,TGTGCCTGCCAAACGGAGCGGAGGTTAGATTCACCCCTCCACTTT,CACQTERRLDSPLHF
TRBD1,TRBV15,once,16,TRBJ2-5,TGTGCCACCAGAGGACAGGGCGTAGGGGGCCAAGAGACCCAGTACTTC,CATRGQGVGGQETQYF
TRBD1,TRBV12-3/TRBV12-4,-,16,TRBJ2-1,TGTGCCAGCAGCACGGCCGGGACAGGGGTGTCAAATGAGCAGTTCTTC,CASSTAGTGVSNEQFF
-,TRBV28,-,15,TRBJ2-4,TGTGCCAGCAGTTCCACGGGCCTTCTTCTATCGGGACAGTACTTC,CASSSTGLLLSGQYF
-,TRBV11-1,once,15,TRBJ1-1,TGTGCCAGCAGCTCCTTTGGGGCGGTGAACACTGAAGCTTTCTTT,CASSSFGAVNTEAFF
-,TRBV27,-,12,TRBJ2-7,TGTGCCAGCAGTACGTTCCTCCACGAGCAGTACTTC,CASSTFLHEQYF
-,TRBV7-2,-,14,TRBJ2-5,TGTGCCAGCAGCATGAGACAGGTCCAAGAGACCCAGTACTTC,CASSMRQVQETQYF
TRBD2,TRBV28,few,14,TRBJ2-3,TGTGCCAGCGCGAGCGGGGGGGCTATAGATACGCAGTATTTT,CASASGGAIDTQYF
TRBD2,TRBV24-1,-,17,TRBJ2-3,TGTGCCACCAGTGATTTGGTCGGGGGAGGGGTCACAGATACGCAGTATTTT,CATSDLVGGGVTDTQYF